This T cell receptor beta chain was identified in a study of blood T cell repertoires in COVID-19. On the study more broadly: Acute and convalescent COVID-19 samples came from the United States, Italy and Spain. PBMCs, B-cell-depleted T cells, or T cells were the source of the cDNA or gDNA that made up the material.

Study processing details: By means of reference gene primer amplification, nucleated cell counts were estimated. Only in-frame clones appear in the TCRdb table, and some are missing; sequencing was by immunoSEQ multiplex PCR. The V and J calls and the clone size are those of that table, but D and trimming were determined from the DNA. The repertoire consists of 290,000 or so clones, with around 90% occurring once and the leading ten covering less than 2.5%. The CDR3 sequence is 16 residues long. V lost 0 bases to trimming and J lost 6 bases; unmatched junction nucleotides: 10. In germline, CDR1 is MNHEY, CDR2 SVGEGT.

V usage is TRBV6-2 or TRBV6-3 and J usage is TRBJ2-7; 8 bases align to TRBD2. The clonotype was recovered from a man aged 18 to 30 with active or convalescent COVID-19. The specimen was peripheral blood. CDR3 protein: CASSYSERELRGEQYF. For the CDR3, the DNA is TGTGCCAGCAGTTACTCCGAGCGGGAGCTTCGAGGCGAGCAGTACTTC.